This TCR beta chain emerged from a study of cytomegalovirus exposure and HLA in healthy donors. Comment on this clone: The antigen is unknown.

PCR employed 60 Vbeta and 13 Jbeta primers. Sequencing was performed with immunoSEQ multiplex PCR; in TCRdb, only in-frame clones are kept and a portion is missing. The sample shows some 180,000 clones, more than 65% of them seen only once. In germline, CDR1 is LNHDA, CDR2 SQIVND (reference sequence). The V gene end was trimmed by 5 bases and the J gene end by 11 bases; junction bases not matched to a gene: 14. This CDR3 has 14 residues. Whole-study findings and limits: The HLA-A and HLA-B alleles of most subjects were reportedly predicted accurately from TCR beta sequences. Later analysis identified 17,000 or so TCR beta sequences associated with HLA alleles, using a false discovery rate threshold of 0.05. Later analysis associated a missense DCLRE1C variant with TCR beta V- and J-gene trimming. Reportedly, a later analysis found an Asian-associated ancestry cluster had fewer N-insertions than the approximately 700-donor mean.

The genes are TRBV19 and TRBJ1-1; 7 bases map to TRBD1. This clonotype was obtained from a female donor in good health and CMV-seronegative. The sample was PBMCs. CDR3 sequence reads: CASSFDRATPRAFF. CDR3 sequence (DNA): TGTGCCAGTAGTTTCGACAGGGCGACCCCTCGGGCTTTCTTT.